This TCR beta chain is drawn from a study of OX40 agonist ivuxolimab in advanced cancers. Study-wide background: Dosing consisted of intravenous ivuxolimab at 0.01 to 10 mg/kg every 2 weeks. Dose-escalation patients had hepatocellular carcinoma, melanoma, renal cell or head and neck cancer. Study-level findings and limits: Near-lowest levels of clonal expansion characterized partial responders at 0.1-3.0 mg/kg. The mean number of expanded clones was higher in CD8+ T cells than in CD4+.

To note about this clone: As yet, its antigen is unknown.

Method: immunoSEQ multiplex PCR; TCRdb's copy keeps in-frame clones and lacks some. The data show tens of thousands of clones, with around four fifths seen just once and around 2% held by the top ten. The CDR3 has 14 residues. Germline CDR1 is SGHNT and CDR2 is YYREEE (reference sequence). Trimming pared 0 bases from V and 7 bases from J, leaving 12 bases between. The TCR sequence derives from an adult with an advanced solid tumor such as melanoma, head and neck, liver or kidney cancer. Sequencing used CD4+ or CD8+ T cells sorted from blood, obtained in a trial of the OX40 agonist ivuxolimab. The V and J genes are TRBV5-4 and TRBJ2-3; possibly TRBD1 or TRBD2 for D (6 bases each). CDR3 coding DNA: TGTGCCAGCAGCTTGGCGGGGGCAGACCATACGCAGTATTTT. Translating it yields CASSLAGADHTQYF. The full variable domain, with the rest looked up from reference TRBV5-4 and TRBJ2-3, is ETGVTQSPTHLIKTRGQQVTLRCSSQSGHNTVSWYQQALGQGPQFIFQYYREEENGRGNFPPRFSGLQFPNYSSELNVNALELDDSALYLCASSLAGADHTQYFGPGTRLTVL.